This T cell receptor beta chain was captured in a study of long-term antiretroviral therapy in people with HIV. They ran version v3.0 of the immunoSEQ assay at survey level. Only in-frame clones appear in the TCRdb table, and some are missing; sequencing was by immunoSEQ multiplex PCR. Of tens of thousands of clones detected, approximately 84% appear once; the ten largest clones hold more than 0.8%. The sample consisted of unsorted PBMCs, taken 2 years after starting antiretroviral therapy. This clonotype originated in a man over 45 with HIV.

The CDR3 region is CASSLYAGTGAFSGNTIYF. CDR3 bases: TGTGCCAGCAGTTTATATGCCGGGACAGGGGCTTTCTCTGGAAACACCATATATTTT. The J gene is TRBJ1-3, the V gene TRBV28; 10 bases map to TRBD1. CDR1 is MDHEN, CDR2 SYDVKM, per germline. The V segment lost 1 base and the J segment 0 bases; nucleotides outside the gene matches: 9. The CDR3 is 19 amino acids.